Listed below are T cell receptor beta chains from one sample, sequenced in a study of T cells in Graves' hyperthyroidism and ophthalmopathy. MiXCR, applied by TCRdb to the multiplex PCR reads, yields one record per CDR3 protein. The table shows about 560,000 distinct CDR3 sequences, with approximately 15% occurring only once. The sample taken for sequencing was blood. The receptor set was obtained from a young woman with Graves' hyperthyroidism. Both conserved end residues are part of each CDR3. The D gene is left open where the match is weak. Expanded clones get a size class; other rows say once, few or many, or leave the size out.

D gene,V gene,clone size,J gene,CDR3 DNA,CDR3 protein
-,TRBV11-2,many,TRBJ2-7,TGTGCCAGCAGCTTAGATCTGGGGTTCTACGAGCAGTACTTC,CASSLDLGFYEQYF
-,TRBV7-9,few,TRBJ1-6,TGTGCCAGCAGCTTCGGGACTGAGAAAGTCCCCCTCCACTTT,CASSFGTEKVPLHF
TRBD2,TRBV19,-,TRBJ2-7,TGTGCCAGTAGTAAGGTGGGAGGGTTTTCCTACGAGCAGTACTTC,CASSKVGGFSYEQYF
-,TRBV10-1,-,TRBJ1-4,TGCGCCAGCAGTGAGTCGGCAGGTCGCGAAAAACTGTTTTTT,CASSESAGREKLFF
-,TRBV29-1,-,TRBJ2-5,TGCAGCGGAGTTGAACCGGGGCGGGAGACCCAGTACTTC,CSGVEPGRETQYF
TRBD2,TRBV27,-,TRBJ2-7,TGTGCCAGCACGAAAAGGGAGGGCCCCTACGAGCAGTACTTC,CASTKREGPYEQYF
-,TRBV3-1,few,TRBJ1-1,TGTGCCAGCAGCCAAGATCCGGGGAGTAGTAGGGCTTTCTTT,CASSQDPGSSRAFF
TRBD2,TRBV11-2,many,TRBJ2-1,TGTGCCAGCAGCTTGCGACTAGCGATCTCCAATGAGCAGTTCTTC,CASSLRLAISNEQFF
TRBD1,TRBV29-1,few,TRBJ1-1,TGCAGCGTTCGGCCTCGACAGGGGGTGAACACTGAAGCTTTCTTT,CSVRPRQGVNTEAFF
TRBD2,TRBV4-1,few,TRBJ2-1,TGCGCCAGCAGCCAAGGCCGCTTTAGCGGGGGGCCCAGCACGAGCTCCTACAATGAGCAGTTCTTC,CASSQGRFSGGPSTSSYNEQFF
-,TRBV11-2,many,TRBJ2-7,TGTGCCAGCACAGAAGTCCCGGGTAGCTCCTACGAGCAGTACTTC,CASTEVPGSSYEQYF
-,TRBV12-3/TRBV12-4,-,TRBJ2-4,TGTGCCAGCAGTCGGGGAAACATTCAGTACTTC,CASSRGNIQYF
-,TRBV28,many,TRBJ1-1,TGTGCCAGCAGTTTATCCCCGTCAGGTCGGGATACTGAAGCTTTCTTT,CASSLSPSGRDTEAFF
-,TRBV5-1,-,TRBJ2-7,TGCGCCAGCAGCTTGGTAAGTAGCGGACTATACGAGCAGTACTTC,CASSLVSSGLYEQYF
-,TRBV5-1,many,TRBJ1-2,TGCGCCAGCAGCTTGGACAGCCCATCCGGAGGCTACACCTTC,CASSLDSPSGGYTF
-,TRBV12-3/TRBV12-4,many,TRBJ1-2,TGTGCCAGCAGTTCCCGACAGACGATGCGCTACACCTTC,CASSSRQTMRYTF
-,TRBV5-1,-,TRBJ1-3,TGCGCCAGCAGCTTGGCGGGCGGATCCTCTGGAAACACCATATATTTT,CASSLAGGSSGNTIYF
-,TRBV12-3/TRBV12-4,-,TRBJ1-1,TGTGCCAGCAGTCCCAACCCGTGGGACACTGAAGCTTTCTTT,CASSPNPWDTEAFF
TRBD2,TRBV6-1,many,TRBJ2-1,TGTGCCAGCAGTATGCGGGAGGGGGAATACAATGAGCAGTTCTTC,CASSMREGEYNEQFF
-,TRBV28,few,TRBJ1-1,TGTGCCAGCAGTGACTGGAACACTGAAGCTTTCTTT,CASSDWNTEAFF
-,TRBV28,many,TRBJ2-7,TGTGCCAGCAGTTTATGGCGGAGTCTGGTAGGGGAGCAGTACTTC,CASSLWRSLVGEQYF
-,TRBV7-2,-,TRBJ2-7,TGTGCCAGCAGTTACGGATGGGATCCGGGCTACGAGCAGTACTTC,CASSYGWDPGYEQYF
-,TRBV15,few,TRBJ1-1,TGTGCCACCAGCAGCCGGGAGGCCGAGACAGCTTTCTTT,CATSSREAETAFF
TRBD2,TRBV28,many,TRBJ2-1,TGTGCCAGCAGTTTAGCCCTGACTAGCGGGCGAAACAATGAGCAGTTCTTC,CASSLALTSGRNNEQFF
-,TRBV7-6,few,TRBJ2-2,TGTGCCAGCAGCTTAGGAGGGGGGAACACCGGGGAGCTGTTTTTT,CASSLGGGNTGELFF
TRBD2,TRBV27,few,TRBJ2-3,TGTGCCAGCAGTTTCGGGGTAGCGGGAAGCACAGATACGCAGTATTTT,CASSFGVAGSTDTQYF
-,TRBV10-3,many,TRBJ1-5,TGTGCCATCAGGGACAGTAGCAATCAGCCCCAGCATTTT,CAIRDSSNQPQHF
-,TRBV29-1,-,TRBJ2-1,TGCAGCGCCCCGATCCCCACGGGCGGGAATGAGCAGTTCTTC,CSAPIPTGGNEQFF
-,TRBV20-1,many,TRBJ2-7,TGCAGTGCCCACACTATGGGTAGCGAGCAGTACTTC,CSAHTMGSEQYF
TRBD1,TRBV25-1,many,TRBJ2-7,TGTGCCAGCAGTGGAAACATTTCGGGACAGGCGCGCTACGAGCAGTACTTC,CASSGNISGQARYEQYF
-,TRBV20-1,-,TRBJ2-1,TGCAGTGCAGTACTAGGCGGTGAGCAGTTCTTC,CSAVLGGEQFF
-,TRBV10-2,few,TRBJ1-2,TGCGCCAGCAGTGAACTTTTCGGGGTTGGCTACACCTTC,CASSELFGVGYTF
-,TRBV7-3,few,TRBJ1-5,TGTGCCAGCAGCCAGCCAGGCAATCAGCCCCAGCATTTT,CASSQPGNQPQHF
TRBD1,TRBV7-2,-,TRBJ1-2,TGTGCCAGCAGCTTAGTACAGGGGGCGAAGGGCTACACCTTC,CASSLVQGAKGYTF
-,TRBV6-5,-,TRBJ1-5,TGTGCCAGCAGTTACGTGGGAAATCAGCCCCAGCATTTT,CASSYVGNQPQHF
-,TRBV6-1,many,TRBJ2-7,TGTGCCAGCAGCCTACTTCTGAGCGCCTACTACGAGCAGTACTTC,CASSLLLSAYYEQYF
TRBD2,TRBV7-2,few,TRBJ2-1,TGTGCCAGCAAGGGACTAGCGGGAGGGCCGAACAATGAGCAGTTCTTC,CASKGLAGGPNNEQFF
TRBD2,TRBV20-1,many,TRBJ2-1,TGCAGTGCTGGCTCTAGCGGGAGCTCCTACAATGAGCAGTTCTTC,CSAGSSGSSYNEQFF
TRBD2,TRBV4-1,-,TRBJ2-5,TGCGCCAGCAGTCCTAGCGGGGGGAACGTGGAGACCCAGTACTTC,CASSPSGGNVETQYF
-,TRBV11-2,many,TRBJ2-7,TGTGCCAGCAGCCCTGAGGTCCAGCGGTCCTACGAGCAGTACTTC,CASSPEVQRSYEQYF
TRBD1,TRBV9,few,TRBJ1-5,TGTGCCAGCAGCGCGGACAGGGGGCAAAACCAGCCCCAGCATTTT,CASSADRGQNQPQHF
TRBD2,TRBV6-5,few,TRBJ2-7,TGTGCCAGCAGTTACGTGGCGGGAGGGCCGGGCGAGCAGTACTTC,CASSYVAGGPGEQYF
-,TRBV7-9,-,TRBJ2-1,TGTGCCAGCAGGAACGATGGAGGGCGCCACAATGAGCAGTTCTTC,CASRNDGGRHNEQFF
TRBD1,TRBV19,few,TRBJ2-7,TGTGCCAGTAGTAACCCGGCGACAGGGTGGTACGAGCAGTACTTC,CASSNPATGWYEQYF
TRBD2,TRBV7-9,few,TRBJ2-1,TGTGCCAGCGTTCTCGGGGGGAACTACAATGAGCAGTTCTTC,CASVLGGNYNEQFF
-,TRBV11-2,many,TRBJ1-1,TGTGCCAGCAGCTTAGACGTCCCCCCTGAAGCTTTCTTT,CASSLDVPPEAFF
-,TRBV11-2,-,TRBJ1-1,TGTGCCAGCAGCTTAGAAACAAGGCCTTTCTTT,CASSLETRPFF
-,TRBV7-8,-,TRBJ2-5,TGTGCCAGCAGCTTAGCCGGGCTAGACAAGTACTTC,CASSLAGLDKYF
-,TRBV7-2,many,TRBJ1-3,TGTGCCAGCAGCTTATACGGGGAAGAGACCATATATTTT,CASSLYGEETIYF
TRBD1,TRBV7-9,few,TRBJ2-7,TGTGCCAGCAGCAACGACAGGGGGCCCAGTTACGAGCAGTACTTC,CASSNDRGPSYEQYF
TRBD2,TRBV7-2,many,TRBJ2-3,TGTGCCAGCAGCCCGCTGTGGCGGGAGGCAGATACGCAGTATTTT,CASSPLWREADTQYF